Below, 8 T cell receptor beta chains from the same sample are listed, as sequenced in a study of shared clonotypes between healthy human individuals. Only in-frame clones appear in the TCRdb table, and some are missing; sequencing was by immunoSEQ multiplex PCR. Among some 1 million clones listed, under 80% were seen once. Sequencing was done on a sample of memory CD4+ T cells sorted from blood. As to subset: CD45RA-negative fraction. Receptors were obtained from a man in his late teens or twenties in good health.

The chain is built from TRBV19 and TRBJ1-1; possibly TRBD1 for D (5 bases). Germline CDR1 and CDR2: LNHDA and SQIVND (reference sequence). The CDR3 extends over 15 amino acids. Trimming removed 6 bases at V and 3 bases at J, with 17 bases between. The CDR3 reads CASRPTGRAYTEAFF. CDR3 nucleotide sequence: TGTGCCAGTAGACCCACAGGTAGGGCTTACACTGAAGCTTTCTTT. The full variable domain, its missing parts supplied by reference TRBV19 and TRBJ1-1, is DGGITQSPKYLFRKEGQNVTLSCEQNLNHDAMYWYRQDPGQGLRLIYYSQIVNDFQKGDIAEGYSVSREKKESFPLTVTSAQKNPTAFYLCASRPTGRAYTEAFFGQGTRLTVV.

This clone has only one observation. The CDR3 nucleotides are TGTGCCAGCAGTGAAGTGGGTGGCAGGGGGAGCTACACCTTC. It translates to CASSEVGGRGSYTF. V gene TRBV6-1 combines with J gene TRBJ1-2, with TRBD1 matching over 7 bases. Losses at the gene ends were 1 base for V and 9 bases for J; bases not matched to a gene: 8. The CDR3 runs 14 residues. The germline CDR1 and CDR2 sequences are MNHNS and SASEGT.

Comment on this clone: The identical CDR3 is also encoded by other nucleotide sequences in the sample. CDR3 amino acids: CASSLPGKETQYF. The CDR3 DNA reads as TGCGCCAGCAGCTTACCAGGGAAGGAGACCCAGTACTTC. V and J are TRBV5-1 and TRBJ2-5; D is possibly TRBD1 (5 bases). Trimming cost V 2 bases and J 5 bases, with 10 bases left between them. This CDR3 region has 13 residues. In germline, CDR1 is SGHRS, CDR2 YFSETQ.

This chain joins TRBV18 and TRBJ2-1, with D perhaps assigned TRBD1 or TRBD2 (5 bases each). Germline-derived CDR1 and CDR2 are KGHSH and LQKENI. The CDR3 has 17 residues. Trimming shortened V by 5 bases and J by 0 bases, and 17 bases separated the two germline ends. The CDR3 DNA reads TGTGCCAGCTCATCGACCCCGGGACCCAGCTCCTACAATGAGCAGTTCTTC. It specifies CASSSTPGPSSYNEQFF.

The rearrangement joins TRBV11-3 to TRBJ2-5; D unresolved. The germline V and J ends were trimmed by 0 bases and 1 base, with 3 bases remaining between them. Germline V gives CDR1 SGHNT, CDR2 YENEEA. This CDR3 is built from 13 residues. The CDR3 coding sequence is TGTGCCAGCAGCTTAGAACCCCAAGAGACCCAGTACTTC. Its protein product is CASSLEPQETQYF.

This chain connects TRBV7-2 to TRBJ2-4; the match to TRBD2 covers 16 bases. Germline V gene lookup returns CDR1 SGHTA and CDR2 FQGNSA. V lost 4 bases and J lost 2; bases outside the gene matches: 5. The CDR3 extends over 18 amino acids. CDR3 nucleotides: TGTGCCAGCAGCTCGGGACTAGCGGGGGGGCTCTCCAAAAACATTCAGTACTTC. Amino acids: CASSSGLAGGLSKNIQYF.

V is TRBV6-1 and J is TRBJ1-4; a weak D match, TRBD1 (6 bases). The ends were cut back, 3 bases at V and 7 bases at J, with 9 bases in the middle. Germline V lookup: CDR1 MNHNS, CDR2 SASEGT. The CDR3 is 13 amino acids. CDR3 nucleotides: TGTGCCAGCAGTGAGCCAGGGGTTGAAAAACTGTTTTTT. Encoded protein: CASSEPGVEKLFF.

The J gene is TRBJ1-2, the V gene TRBV13, with D maybe TRBD1 (5 bases). The CDR3 covers 14 residues. The V and J ends lost 5 bases and 7 bases respectively, with 17 bases between them. The germline V gene has CDR1 PRHDT and CDR2 FYEKMQ (reference sequence). CDR3 bases: TGTGCCAGCAGCCAGACCAGGGCAGATAGTGGCTACACCTTC. Translating gives CASSQTRADSGYTF.